This TCR beta chain is drawn from a study of blood T cell repertoires in COVID-19. Here immunoSEQ multiplex PCR was the method, and the copy in TCRdb shows in-frame clones only, minus some. The table lists about 200,000 clones, approximately 85% of them singletons, with 5.1% in the top ten. This clone was seen a handful of times. Sequencing was done on a sample of peripheral blood. This TCR was sampled from a woman aged 70-85 years with active or convalescent COVID-19.

The CDR3 spells CASSPYRGWTGELFF. CDR3 bases: TGTGCCAGCTCACCATACAGGGGTTGGACCGGGGAGCTGTTTTTT. The chain is built from TRBV18 and TRBJ2-2; 7 positions agree with TRBD1. CDR1 and CDR2 (germline): KGHSH, LQKENI. The CDR3 sequence is 15 residues long. Trimming at V came to 2 bases and at J to 5 bases, leaving 5 bases not matched to a gene.